The rows below give T cell receptor beta chains drawn from one sample of a study of CXCR3-negative and CXCR3-positive naive CD8 T cells. TCRdb re-called the 5' RACE reads and gives one entry per CDR3 protein, without DNA. Its table lists around 50,000 distinct CDR3 sequences. The sample was naive CXCR3+ CD8+ T cells from blood. These receptors were obtained from a human donor in good health. Some clones in this sample may be carry-over from other donors' samples. CDR3s include the opening cysteine and the closing phenylalanine or tryptophan. Fields, in order: V gene, J gene, CDR3 protein.

TRBV20-1	TRBJ2-1	CSVDVGVNEQFF
TRBV19	TRBJ2-7	CASSIRPSSYEQYF
TRBV12-3/TRBV12-4	TRBJ2-1	CASRGGLSYEQFF
TRBV6-5	TRBJ2-2	CASSPGMSLNTGELFF
TRBV28	TRBJ2-2	CASSHGTGTTGELFF
TRBV7-8	TRBJ2-5	CASSLVGGTSGVYQETQYF
TRBV7-9	TRBJ2-3	CASSDSGSTDTQYF
TRBV18	TRBJ2-5	CASSPRDRPEETQYF
TRBV28	TRBJ2-3	CASSLSPRGADTQYF
TRBV7-3	TRBJ2-5	CASSPVGGAQETQYF
TRBV29-1	TRBJ1-1	CSVARANLVEAFF
TRBV12-5	TRBJ1-1	CASGLGTGLLNTEAFF
TRBV25-1	TRBJ1-1	CASSVTTGAEAFF
TRBV29-1	TRBJ1-1	CSVVGQGRTEAFF
TRBV10-1	TRBJ2-5	CASSEVEGAISSGETQYF
TRBV2	TRBJ2-5	CASSDRVWETQYF
TRBV7-9	TRBJ2-1	CASSLEGSSYNEQFF
TRBV29-1	TRBJ1-1	CSVLENTEAFF
TRBV7-9	TRBJ2-7	CASSATDSSYEQYF
TRBV4-1	TRBJ2-7	CASSQTSTVYEQYF
TRBV29-1	TRBJ1-1	CSVEEADGLRVTEAFF
TRBV29-1	TRBJ1-1	CSVVGTGGVTEAFF
TRBV7-3	TRBJ2-1	CASSLERGGAEEQFF
TRBV5-6	TRBJ2-1	CASSGDIYNEQFF
TRBV7-2	TRBJ2-7	CASSLDPGTGEQYF
TRBV20-1	TRBJ2-7	CSARSYDASSYEQYF
TRBV28	TRBJ1-1	CASSPGPSTEAFF
TRBV28	TRBJ2-5	CASSLRGGRQETQYF
TRBV12-3/TRBV12-4	TRBJ2-3	CASKAPLSTDTQYF
TRBV6-5	TRBJ1-5	CASSPRGVQPQHF
TRBV18	TRBJ1-5	CASSPPWTGSAPQHF
TRBV6-2/TRBV6-3	TRBJ2-5	CASRPLGEQETQYF
TRBV28	TRBJ1-5	CASSFGMKGQPQHF
TRBV2	TRBJ2-3	CASSGGRLAGSDTQYF
TRBV6-5	TRBJ2-2	CASSSSLVYTGELFF
TRBV4-2	TRBJ2-1	CASSQEERGYNEQFF
TRBV6-2/TRBV6-3	TRBJ2-7	CASTEPGLGLKEQYF
TRBV7-2	TRBJ1-1	CASSQGANTEAFF
TRBV7-9	TRBJ2-5	CASSLPWTGLETQYF
TRBV28	TRBJ2-7	CASSDSRNHYEQYF
TRBV6-5	TRBJ2-1	CASSWSSVWGGNEQFF
TRBV7-2	TRBJ2-7	CASSSLSLAEQYF
TRBV29-1	TRBJ1-1	CSARDRVWYTEAFF
TRBV28	TRBJ2-1	CASSYRRGQNLNEQFF
TRBV29-1	TRBJ2-7	CSVELDRESYEQYF
TRBV2	TRBJ1-4	CASSEAGKSGEKLFF
TRBV29-1	TRBJ2-7	CSVALAPADEQYF
TRBV4-3	TRBJ2-7	CASSQESGPYEQYF
TRBV20-1	TRBJ1-2	CSAREVDYGYTF
TRBV7-3	TRBJ1-1	CASSSGDAEAFF
TRBV7-9	TRBJ2-7	CASSATGGYEQYF